Listed here are 11 T cell receptor beta chains from one sample, sequenced in a study of T cell responses to AZD1222 COVID-19 vaccine. TCRdb keeps only in-frame clones here, not all; method: immunoSEQ multiplex PCR. The data hold 80,000 to 90,000 clones, with roughly 91% observed a single time. The sequences come from peripheral blood, collected 28 days after the second AZD1222 dose. The receptors come from an adult who received the AZD1222 COVID-19 vaccine.

This chain links TRBV10-3 with TRBJ2-7; tentatively, D is TRBD1 (6 bases). The CDR3 length is 13 residues. Per the germline V gene, CDR1 is ENHRY and CDR2 is SYGVKD. V lost 6 bases and J 2 bases, leaving 11 bases between the germline ends. CDR3 sequence: CAISDTGTYEQYF. The CDR3 DNA reads TGTGCCATCAGCGATACAGGGACCTACGAGCAGTACTTC.

The chain has TRBV24-1 and TRBJ1-3; D remains unclear. The CDR3 extends over 15 amino acids. Germline-derived CDR1 and CDR2 are KGHDR and SFDVKD. The V gene lost 7 bases and the J gene lost 8 bases, with 20 bases spanning the gap. The CDR3 DNA follows: TGTGCCACCAGGCCGAAGCGGATTCCTGGGTACACCATATATTTT. Its translation is CATRPKRIPGYTIYF.

This clone was seen once. The rearrangement uses TRBV7-9 and TRBJ1-2; TRBD1 agrees at 7 bases. Germline V gene data show CDR1 as SEHNR and CDR2 as FQNEAQ (reference sequence). The ends lost 5 bases at V and 4 bases at J; junction bases unmatched: 1. The CDR3 totals 12 residues. CDR3 DNA sequence: TGTGCCAGCAGCGACAGGGCCTATGGCTACACCTTC. It encodes CASSDRAYGYTF.

The genes are TRBV6-5 and TRBJ1-6; D unresolved. CDR1 MNHEY and CDR2 SVGAGI come from the germline V gene. Trimming removed 8 bases from V and 5 bases from J, with 10 bases in between. The CDR3 extends over 13 amino acids. CDR3 coding DNA: TGTGCCAGCTCCTCGGGCAATAATTCACCCCTCCACTTT. Residues: CASSSGNNSPLHF.

V is TRBV6-1 and J is TRBJ1-3; D is undetermined. This CDR3 has 15 amino acids. Trimming removed 2 bases from V and 0 bases from J, with 8 bases in between. The germline gives CDR1 MNHNS, CDR2 SASEGT. The CDR3 here is CASSERGFSGNTIYF. In DNA, the CDR3 is TGTGCCAGCAGTGAACGCGGATTCTCTGGAAACACCATATATTTT.

In its sample, this clone was seen once. V usage is TRBV3-1 (or the pseudogene TRBV3-2) and J usage is TRBJ2-1, with TRBD2 as a possible D gene (6 bases). Per the germline V gene, CDR1 is LGHDT and CDR2 is YNNKEL (reference sequence). This CDR3 has 16 amino acids. V gave up 3 bases and J gave up 0 bases, with 12 bases separating them. The CDR3 DNA reads as TGTGCCAGCAGCCAGACAACTAGCAGCTCCTACAATGAGCAGTTCTTC. It codes for CASSQTTSSSYNEQFF.

This sequence joins TRBV5-1 and TRBJ1-1; no clear D. Per the germline V gene, CDR1 is SGHRS and CDR2 is YFSETQ. The CDR3 is made up of 12 amino acids. Trimming pared 3 bases from V and 2 bases from J, leaving 5 bases between. The CDR3 sequence: CASSSTNTEAFF. CDR3 DNA: TGCGCCAGCAGCTCCACCAACACTGAAGCTTTCTTT.

This clone showed up just a few times. This chain joins TRBV18 and TRBJ2-1, with D hard to call. V lost 2 bases and J lost 2, with 1 base in between. This CDR3 has 12 residues. Germline V lookup: CDR1 KGHSH, CDR2 LQKENI. The CDR3 spells CASSPAYNEQFF. DNA for the CDR3: TGTGCCAGCTCACCAGCCTACAATGAGCAGTTCTTC.

The V call is TRBV5-1, the J call TRBJ1-6; 10 positions match TRBD1. After removal of 0 bases from V and 8 bases from J, the junction contained 5 bases not matched to a gene. The CDR3 covers 16 residues. Germline-derived CDR1 and CDR2 are SGHRS and YFSETQ. The CDR3 spells CASSLGLGTGDSPLHF. CDR3 bases: TGCGCCAGCAGCTTGGGTTTGGGGACAGGGGATTCACCCCTCCACTTT.

V is TRBV5-1 and J is TRBJ1-2; 8 nucleotides align to TRBD1. The CDR3 runs to 15 residues. CDR1 and CDR2 (germline): SGHRS, YFSETQ. After removal of 1 base from V and 3 bases from J, the junction contained 5 bases not matched to a gene. CDR3 bases: TGCGCCAGCAGCTTGCTTGAGACAGGGGACTATGGCTACACCTTC. Its protein is CASSLLETGDYGYTF.

The rearrangement joins TRBV4-1 to TRBJ1-2, with D uncertain. This CDR3 contains 14 residues. Trimming took off 3 bases at V and 4 bases at J, with 12 bases between the two ends. Germline V gene data show CDR1 as MGHRA and CDR2 as YSYEKL. The CDR3 is CASSHQYPPYGYTF. CDR3 DNA: TGCGCCAGCAGCCACCAATACCCGCCCTATGGCTACACCTTC.